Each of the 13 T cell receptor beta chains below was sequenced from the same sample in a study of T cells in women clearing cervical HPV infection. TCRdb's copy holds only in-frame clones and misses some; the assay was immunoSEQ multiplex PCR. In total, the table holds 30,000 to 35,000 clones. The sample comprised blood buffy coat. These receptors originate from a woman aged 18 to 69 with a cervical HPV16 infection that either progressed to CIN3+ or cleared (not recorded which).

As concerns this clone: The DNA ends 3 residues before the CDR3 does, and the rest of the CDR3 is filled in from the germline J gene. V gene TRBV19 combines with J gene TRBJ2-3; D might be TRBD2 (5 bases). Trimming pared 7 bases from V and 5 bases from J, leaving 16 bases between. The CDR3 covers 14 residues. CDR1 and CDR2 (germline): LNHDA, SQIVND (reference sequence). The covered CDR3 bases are TGTGCCAGTACCAATGCCCCTCGGGGAGATACG. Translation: CASTNAPRGDT. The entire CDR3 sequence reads CASTNAPRGDTQYF.

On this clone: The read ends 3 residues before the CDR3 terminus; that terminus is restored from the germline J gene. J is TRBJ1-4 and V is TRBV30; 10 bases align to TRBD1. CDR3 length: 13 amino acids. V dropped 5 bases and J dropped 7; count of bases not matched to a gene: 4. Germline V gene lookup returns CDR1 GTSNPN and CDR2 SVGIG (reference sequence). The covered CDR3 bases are TGTGCCTGGGGACAGGGGGTCAGTGAAAAA. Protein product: CAWGQGVSEK. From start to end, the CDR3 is CAWGQGVSEKLFF.

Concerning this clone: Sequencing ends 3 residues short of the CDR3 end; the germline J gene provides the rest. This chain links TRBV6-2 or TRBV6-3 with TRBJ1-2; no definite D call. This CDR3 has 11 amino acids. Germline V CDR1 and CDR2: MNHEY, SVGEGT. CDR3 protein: CASSFFYDYTF. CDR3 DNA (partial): TGTGCCAGCAGTTTTTTCTACGAC.

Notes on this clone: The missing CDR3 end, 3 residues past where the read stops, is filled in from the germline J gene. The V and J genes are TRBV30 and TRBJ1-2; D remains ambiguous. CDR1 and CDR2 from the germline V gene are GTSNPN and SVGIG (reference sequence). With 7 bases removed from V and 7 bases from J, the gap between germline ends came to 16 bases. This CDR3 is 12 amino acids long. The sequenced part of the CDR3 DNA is TGTGCCTCCTATTCCGAGTCTGGTGGC. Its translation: CASYSESGG. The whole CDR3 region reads CASYSESGGYTF.

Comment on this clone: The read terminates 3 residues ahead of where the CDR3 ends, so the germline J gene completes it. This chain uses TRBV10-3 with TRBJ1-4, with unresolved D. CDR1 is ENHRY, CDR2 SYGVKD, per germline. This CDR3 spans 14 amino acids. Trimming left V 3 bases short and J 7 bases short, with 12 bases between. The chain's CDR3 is CAISEAEKAEKLFF. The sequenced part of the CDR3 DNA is TGTGCCATCAGTGAAGCGGAGAAGGCTGAAAAA.

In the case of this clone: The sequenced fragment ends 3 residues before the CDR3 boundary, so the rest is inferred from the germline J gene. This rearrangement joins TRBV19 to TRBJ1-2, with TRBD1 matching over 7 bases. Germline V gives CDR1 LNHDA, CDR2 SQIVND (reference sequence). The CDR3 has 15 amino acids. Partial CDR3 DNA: TGTGCCAGTAGTATGGAGGAGGGGGCCTCCTACGAC. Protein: CASSMEEGASYD. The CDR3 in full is CASSMEEGASYDYTF.

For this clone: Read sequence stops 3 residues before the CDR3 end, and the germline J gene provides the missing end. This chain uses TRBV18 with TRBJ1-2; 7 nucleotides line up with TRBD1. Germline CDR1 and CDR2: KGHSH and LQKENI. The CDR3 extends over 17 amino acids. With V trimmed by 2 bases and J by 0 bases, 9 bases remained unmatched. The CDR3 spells CASSPSWGTDTNYGYTF. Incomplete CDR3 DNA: TGTGCCAGCTCACCATCGTGGGGGACAGATACTAACTATGGC.

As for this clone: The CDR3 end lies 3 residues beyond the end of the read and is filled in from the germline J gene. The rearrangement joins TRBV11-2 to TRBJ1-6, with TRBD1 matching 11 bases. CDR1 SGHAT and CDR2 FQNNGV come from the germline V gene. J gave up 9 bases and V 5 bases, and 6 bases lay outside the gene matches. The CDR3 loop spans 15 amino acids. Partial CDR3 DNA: TGTGCCAGCAGCACGGGACAGGGGGTGGGTTCACCC. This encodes CASSTGQGVGSP. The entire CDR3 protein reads CASSTGQGVGSPLHF.

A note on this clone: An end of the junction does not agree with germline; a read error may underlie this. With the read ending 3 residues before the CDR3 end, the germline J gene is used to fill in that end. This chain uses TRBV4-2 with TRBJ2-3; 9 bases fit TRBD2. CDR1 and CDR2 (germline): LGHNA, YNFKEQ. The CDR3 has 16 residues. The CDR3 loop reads CASSQEGLASTDTQYF. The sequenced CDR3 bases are TGCGCCAGCAGCCAAGAAGGACTAGCGAGCACAGATACG.

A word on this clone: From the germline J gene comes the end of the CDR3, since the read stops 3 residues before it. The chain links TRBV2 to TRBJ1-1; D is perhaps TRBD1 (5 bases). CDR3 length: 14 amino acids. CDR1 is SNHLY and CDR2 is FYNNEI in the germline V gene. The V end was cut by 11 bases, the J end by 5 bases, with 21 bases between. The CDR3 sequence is CAGNRGNGGTEAFF. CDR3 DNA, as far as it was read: TGTGCCGGGAATCGGGGGAATGGGGGAACTGAA.

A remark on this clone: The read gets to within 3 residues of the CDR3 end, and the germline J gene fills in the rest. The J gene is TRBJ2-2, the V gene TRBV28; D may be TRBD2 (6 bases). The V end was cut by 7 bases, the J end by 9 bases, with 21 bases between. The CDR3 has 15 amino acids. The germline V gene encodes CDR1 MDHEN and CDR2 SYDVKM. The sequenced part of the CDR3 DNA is TGTGCCAGCACCTGGGGGGACCGACCCAACCGGGAG. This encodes CASTWGDRPNRE. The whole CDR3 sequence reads CASTWGDRPNRELFF.

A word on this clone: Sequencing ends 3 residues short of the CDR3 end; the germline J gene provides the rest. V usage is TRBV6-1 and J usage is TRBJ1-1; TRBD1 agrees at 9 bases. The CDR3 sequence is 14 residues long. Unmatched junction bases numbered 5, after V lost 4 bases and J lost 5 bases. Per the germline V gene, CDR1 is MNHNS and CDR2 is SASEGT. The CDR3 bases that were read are TGTGCCAGCAGTGTGGACAGGGGATCGACTGAA. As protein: CASSVDRGSTE. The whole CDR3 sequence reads CASSVDRGSTEAFF.

The CDR3 loop is CASSIDFQINSYEQYF. Incomplete CDR3 DNA: TGTGCCAGTAGTATAGATTTCCAGATAAACTCCTACGAG. The chain recombines TRBV19 with TRBJ2-7; no reliable D call. The read ends 3 residues before the CDR3 terminus; that terminus is restored from the germline J gene. Per the germline V gene, CDR1 is LNHDA and CDR2 is SQIVND (reference sequence). The V end lost 0 bases, the J end lost 0 bases, and 12 bases lay between the germline ends. The CDR3 covers 16 residues.